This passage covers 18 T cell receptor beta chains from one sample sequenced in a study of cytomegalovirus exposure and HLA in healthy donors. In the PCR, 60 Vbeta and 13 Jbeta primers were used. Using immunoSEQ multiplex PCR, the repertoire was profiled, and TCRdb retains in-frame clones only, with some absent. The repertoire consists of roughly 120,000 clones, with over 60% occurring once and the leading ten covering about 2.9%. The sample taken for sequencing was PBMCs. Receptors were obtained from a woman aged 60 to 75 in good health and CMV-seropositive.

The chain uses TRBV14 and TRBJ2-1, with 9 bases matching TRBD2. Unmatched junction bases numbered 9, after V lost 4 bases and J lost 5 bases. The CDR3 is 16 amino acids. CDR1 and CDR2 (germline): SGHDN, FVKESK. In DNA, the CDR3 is TGTGCCAGCAGCCTCCCTGGACTAGCGTCCCACAATGAGCAGTTCTTC. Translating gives CASSLPGLASHNEQFF.

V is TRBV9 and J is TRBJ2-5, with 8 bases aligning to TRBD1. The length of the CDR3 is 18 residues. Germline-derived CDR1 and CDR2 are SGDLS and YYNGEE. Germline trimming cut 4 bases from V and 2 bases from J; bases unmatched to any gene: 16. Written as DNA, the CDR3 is TGTGCCAGCAGCATAAGACAGGGGCCGGAGGTAGATCAAGAGACCCAGTACTTC. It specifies CASSIRQGPEVDQETQYF.

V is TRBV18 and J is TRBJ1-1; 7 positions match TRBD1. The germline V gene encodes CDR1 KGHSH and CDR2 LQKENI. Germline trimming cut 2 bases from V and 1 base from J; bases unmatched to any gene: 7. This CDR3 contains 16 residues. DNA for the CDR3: TGTGCCAGCTCACCAGGGGTTCCAGGGGGGAACACTGAAGCTTTCTTT. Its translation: CASSPGVPGGNTEAFF.

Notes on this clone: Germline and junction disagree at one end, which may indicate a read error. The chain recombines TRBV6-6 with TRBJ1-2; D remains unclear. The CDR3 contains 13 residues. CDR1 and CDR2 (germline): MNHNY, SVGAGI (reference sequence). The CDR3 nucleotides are TGTGCCAGCAGTTACTCGAATGCGGGATCGGGCCTCTTC. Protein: CASSYSNAGSGLF.

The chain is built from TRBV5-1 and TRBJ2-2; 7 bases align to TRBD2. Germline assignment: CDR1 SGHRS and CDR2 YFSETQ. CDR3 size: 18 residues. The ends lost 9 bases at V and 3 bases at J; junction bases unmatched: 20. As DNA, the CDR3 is TGCGCCATCCATGGACTAGATCCCGACCCCCGGCACACCGGGGAGCTGTTTTTT. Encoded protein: CAIHGLDPDPRHTGELFF.

The CDR3 DNA sequence: TGTGCCAGCACAGCGAGCTCCTATAATTCACCCCTCCACTTT. This translates into CASTASSYNSPLHF. This rearrangement joins TRBV28 to TRBJ1-6, with no clear D. Trimming cost V 7 bases and J 0 bases, with 7 bases left between them. CDR1 MDHEN and CDR2 SYDVKM come from the germline V gene. CDR3 size: 14 residues.

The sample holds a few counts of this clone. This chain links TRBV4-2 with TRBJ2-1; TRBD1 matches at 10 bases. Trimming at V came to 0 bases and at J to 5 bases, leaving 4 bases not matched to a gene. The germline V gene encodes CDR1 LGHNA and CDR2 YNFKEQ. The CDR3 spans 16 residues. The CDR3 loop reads CASSQDRDRGHNEQFF. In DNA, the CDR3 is TGTGCCAGCAGCCAAGATCGGGACAGGGGACACAATGAGCAGTTCTTC.

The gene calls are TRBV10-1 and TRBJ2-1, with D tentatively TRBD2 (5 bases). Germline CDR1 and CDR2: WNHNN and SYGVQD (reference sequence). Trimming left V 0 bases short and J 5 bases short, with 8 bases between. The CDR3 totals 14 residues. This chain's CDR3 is CASSESGRHNEQFF. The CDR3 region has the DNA TGCGCCAGCAGTGAGTCTGGGAGACACAATGAGCAGTTCTTC.

CDR3 nucleotide sequence: TGTGCCAGCAGTTACTCTGACGGAGCCTACAATGAGCAGTTCTTC. It codes for CASSYSDGAYNEQFF. The chain combines TRBV6-6 with TRBJ2-1; D gene uncertain. Trimming shortened V by 0 bases and J by 2 bases, and 8 bases separated the two germline ends. The CDR3 totals 15 residues. The germline gives CDR1 MNHNY, CDR2 SVGAGI (reference sequence).

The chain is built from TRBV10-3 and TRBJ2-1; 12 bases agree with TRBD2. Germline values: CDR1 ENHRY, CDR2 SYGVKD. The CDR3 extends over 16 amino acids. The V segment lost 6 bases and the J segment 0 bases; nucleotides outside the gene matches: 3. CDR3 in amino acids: CAIRGTSGYSYNEQFF. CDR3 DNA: TGTGCCATCAGGGGGACTAGCGGGTACTCCTACAATGAGCAGTTCTTC.

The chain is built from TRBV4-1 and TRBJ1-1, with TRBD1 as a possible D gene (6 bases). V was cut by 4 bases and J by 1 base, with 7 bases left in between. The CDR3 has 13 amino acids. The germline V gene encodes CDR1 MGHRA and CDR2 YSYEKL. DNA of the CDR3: TGCGCCAGCAGCCTGACAGGGAACACTGAAGCTTTCTTT. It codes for CASSLTGNTEAFF.

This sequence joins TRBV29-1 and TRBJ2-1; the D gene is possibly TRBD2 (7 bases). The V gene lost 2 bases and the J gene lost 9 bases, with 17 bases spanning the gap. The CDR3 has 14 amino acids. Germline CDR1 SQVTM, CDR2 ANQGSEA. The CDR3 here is CSVEIRGGAGEQFF. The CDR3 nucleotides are TGCAGCGTTGAAATACGTGGGGGGGCAGGTGAGCAGTTCTTC.

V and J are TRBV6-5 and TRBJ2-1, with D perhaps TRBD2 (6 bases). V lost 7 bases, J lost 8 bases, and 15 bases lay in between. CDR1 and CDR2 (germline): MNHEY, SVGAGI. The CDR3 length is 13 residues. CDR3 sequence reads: CASTRGTVHEQFF. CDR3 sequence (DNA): TGTGCCAGCACCCGAGGGACTGTACATGAGCAGTTCTTC.

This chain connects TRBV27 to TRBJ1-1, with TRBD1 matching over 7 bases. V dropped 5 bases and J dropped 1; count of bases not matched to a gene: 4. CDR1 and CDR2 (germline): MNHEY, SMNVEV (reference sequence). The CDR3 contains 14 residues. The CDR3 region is CASSPRTGNTEAFF. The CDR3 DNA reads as TGTGCCAGCAGTCCCCGGACAGGGAACACTGAAGCTTTCTTT.

DNA for the CDR3: TGTGCCAGCTCGCGGGAGGCCTCCTACGAGCAGTACTTC. It is translated as CASSREASYEQYF. The chain employs TRBV2 and TRBJ2-7; 8 bases map to TRBD2. Germline V gene sequence: CDR1 SNHLY, CDR2 FYNNEI. J was trimmed by 0 bases and V by 8 bases; bases with no gene match: 3. The CDR3 is made up of 13 amino acids.

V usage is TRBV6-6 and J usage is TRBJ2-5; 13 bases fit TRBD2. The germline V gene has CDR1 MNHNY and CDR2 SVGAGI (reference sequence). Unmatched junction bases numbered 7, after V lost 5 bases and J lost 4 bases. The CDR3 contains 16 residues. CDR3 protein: CASSLGLAGVGETQYF. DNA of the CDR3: TGTGCCAGCAGTCTCGGACTAGCGGGAGTCGGAGAGACCCAGTACTTC.

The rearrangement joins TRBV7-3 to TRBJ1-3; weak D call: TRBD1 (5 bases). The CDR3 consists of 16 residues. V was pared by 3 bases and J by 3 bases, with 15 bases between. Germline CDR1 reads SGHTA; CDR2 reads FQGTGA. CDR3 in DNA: TGTGCCAGCAGCTTTTCCCCAGGGATCGGTGGAAACACCATATATTTT. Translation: CASSFSPGIGGNTIYF.

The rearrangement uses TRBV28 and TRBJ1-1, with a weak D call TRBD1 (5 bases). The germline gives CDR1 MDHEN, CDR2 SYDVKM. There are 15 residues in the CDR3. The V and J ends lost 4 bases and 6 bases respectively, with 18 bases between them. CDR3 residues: CASSSGTLGVAEAFF. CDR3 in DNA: TGTGCCAGCAGTTCCGGGACTCTCGGGGTGGCTGAAGCTTTCTTT.